These T cell receptor beta chains were read from a single sample in a study of T cell changes during pregnancy in multiple sclerosis. The table came from immunoSEQ multiplex PCR; TCRdb's copy has only in-frame clones and leaves some out. This table has around 74,000 clones, 75% to 90% appearing once. The sample consisted of peripheral blood, taken before pregnancy. All receptors come from a female donor with multiple sclerosis, enrolled in a pregnancy study. Both conserved end residues are part of each CDR3. A D gene is named only where the DNA matches it firmly. The size field is filled for only some rows; it gives once, few, many or a size class.

clone_size j_call d_call v_call cdr3_nt cdr3_aa
- TRBJ1-2 TRBD1 TRBV5-1 TGCGCCAGCACCCCGGGACAGGGGCTCTATGGCTACACCTTC CASTPGQGLYGYTF
- TRBJ2-7 - TRBV4-3 TGCGCCAGCAGCCAAGATCCCGACGCGGCAGGGTCCTCCTACGAGCAGTACTTC CASSQDPDAAGSSYEQYF
- TRBJ1-2 - TRBV11-2 TGTGCCAGCAGCTTAGCCGCGGGCCACAGGGCCAACTATGGCTACACCTTC CASSLAAGHRANYGYTF
- TRBJ1-2 - TRBV5-6 TGTGCCAGCAGCTTAATGGGCCCGGGCTACACCTTC CASSLMGPGYTF
few TRBJ1-1 - TRBV4-3 TGCGCCAGCAGCCAAGGGGGCAGAGTAGAAGCTTTCTTT CASSQGGRVEAFF
- TRBJ2-3 - TRBV9 TGTGCCAGCAGCGTAACCTCTTCAGAAGATACGCAGTATTTT CASSVTSSEDTQYF
once TRBJ2-2 - TRBV6-5 TGTGCCAGCAGTTACTCGAGTTGGGGGGAGCTGTTTTTT CASSYSSWGELFF
once TRBJ1-2 - TRBV6-5 TGTGCCAGCAGTTACGCGTTCAACTATGGCTACACCTTC CASSYAFNYGYTF
- TRBJ2-3 - TRBV5-1 TGCGCCAGCAGTCCAGGGAGCACAGATACGCAGTATTTT CASSPGSTDTQYF
- TRBJ2-3 - TRBV21-1 TGTGCCAGCAGCTCAGGACAGGGGAGGAGTGTTGATACGCAGTATTTT CASSSGQGRSVDTQYF
- TRBJ2-4 TRBD2 TRBV11-2 TGTGCCAGCAGCCCTACGGGACTAGCGGAAGTACGGAACATTCAGTACTTC CASSPTGLAEVRNIQYF
- TRBJ2-1 TRBD1 TRBV7-9 TGTGCCAGCAGCTACAGTTATAATACCCCGGGACAGGGGGCCGATGAGCAGTTCTTC CASSYSYNTPGQGADEQFF
- TRBJ2-7 TRBD1 TRBV9 TGTGCCAGCAGCTACGGGACAGGGGAGGGTTACGAGCAGTACTTC CASSYGTGEGYEQYF
- TRBJ2-5 TRBD1 TRBV4-2 TGTGCCAGCAGCCAAAACCGAATGATACAGGGGCAAGAGACCCAGTACTTC CASSQNRMIQGQETQYF
- TRBJ2-7 - TRBV6-5 TGTGCCAGCAGTACCCCTAACGAGCAGTACTTC CASSTPNEQYF
- TRBJ2-1 - TRBV6-5 TGTGCCAGCAGTTCGGAGGGGGCCGGACGCAATGAGCAGTTCTTC CASSSEGAGRNEQFF
- TRBJ1-1 - TRBV7-3 TGTGCCAGCAGCTTAAATGGCCAGAACACTGAAGCTTTCTTT CASSLNGQNTEAFF
- TRBJ1-2 - TRBV10-3 TGTGCCATCAGTGAGACAGGGACGGATGGCTACACCTTC CAISETGTDGYTF
- TRBJ2-5 - TRBV5-1 TGCGCCAGCAGCGCCGGGATCTCGGGCGAGACCCAGTACTTC CASSAGISGETQYF
- TRBJ1-1 - TRBV19 TGTGCCAGTAGTTGGGGCGTGAACACTGAAGCTTTCTTT CASSWGVNTEAFF
- TRBJ2-1 - TRBV5-6 TGTGCCAGCAGCTTTATGACTAGTACATACAATGAGCAGTTCTTC CASSFMTSTYNEQFF
- TRBJ2-1 TRBD2 TRBV9 TGTGCCAGCAGCACGCGGACTAGCAACAATGAGCAGTTCTTC CASSTRTSNNEQFF
- TRBJ2-5 - TRBV18 TGTGCCAGCTCACCTCGCGACCAAGAGACCCAGTACTTC CASSPRDQETQYF
- TRBJ2-2 TRBD2 TRBV6-4 TGTGCCAGCAGAGGCGGGAGTACGAACACCGGGGAGCTGTTTTTT CASRGGSTNTGELFF
- TRBJ2-7 - TRBV21-1 TGTGCCAGCAGCAACGGGACAGGGAGTTCCTACGAGCAGTACTTC CASSNGTGSSYEQYF
- TRBJ1-5 - TRBV2 TGTGCCAGCAGTGAAGCGAGGGCAGCGAATCAGCCCCAGCATTTT CASSEARAANQPQHF
- TRBJ2-3 TRBD2 TRBV5-6 TGTGCCAGCAGCTTGGGCGGGGGGGGCACAGATACGCAGTATTTT CASSLGGGGTDTQYF
- TRBJ1-1 - TRBV6-5 TGTGCCAGCAGCCTTAGTGGGAACACTGAAGCTTTCTTT CASSLSGNTEAFF
- TRBJ1-1 - TRBV9 TGTGCCAGCAGCGGTCCTTTTAAGGGGCAGAACACTGAAGCTTTCTTT CASSGPFKGQNTEAFF
- TRBJ2-7 - TRBV29-1 TGCAGCGTTGAAGATTTCAAAGACGGTCGCGGCGGAACCTACGAGCAGTACTTC CSVEDFKDGRGGTYEQYF
- TRBJ2-2 - TRBV13 TGTGCCAGCAGCCGGACTGTGACCGGGGAGCTGTTTTTT CASSRTVTGELFF
- TRBJ2-7 TRBD2 TRBV28 TGTGCCAGCAGTTTTCCCCGGGGAGGGAGCTCCTACGAGCAGTACTTC CASSFPRGGSSYEQYF
- TRBJ1-1 TRBD1 TRBV7-8 TGTGCCAGCAGCGAAGGACAGGCGGAACGGAACACTGAAGCTTTCTTT CASSEGQAERNTEAFF
- TRBJ1-1 - TRBV27 TGTGCCAGCAGTTTATTGGCAAAGGACGTCTCGGGGGCTTTCTTT CASSLLAKDVSGAFF
few TRBJ2-2 TRBD1 TRBV7-9 TGTGCCAGCAGCAGAGGGACAGGGGGTAACGGCGGGGAGCTGTTTTTT CASSRGTGGNGGELFF
- TRBJ1-5 TRBD1 TRBV18 TGTGCCAGCTCACCGGGGACAGGGAATAGCAATCAGCCCCAGCATTTT CASSPGTGNSNQPQHF